This is a list of T cell receptor beta chains from one sample in a study of CD8+ T cells in alopecia areata. Clones were sequenced by immunoSEQ multiplex PCR, and TCRdb holds only the in-frame ones, with some missing. The table includes about 23,000 clones, about 50% detected once. Sample: NKG2D-high CD8+ T cells sorted from blood. The receptors stem from a human donor with alopecia areata. The CDR3 runs from the conserved cysteine through the conserved F or W. A D gene is named only where the DNA matches it firmly. Some rows mark clone size as missing; the rest say once, few, many or name a class of expanded clone.

clone size,V gene,J gene,D gene,CDR3 DNA,CDR3 protein
.,TRBV7-8,TRBJ2-7,.,TGTGCCAGCAGCCCCGGGTTCGAGCAGTACTTC,CASSPGFEQYF
.,TRBV7-8,TRBJ2-2,TRBD2,TGTGCCAGCAGCCCCGGGACTAGCGGGAGTACCGGGGAGCTGTTTTTT,CASSPGTSGSTGELFF
.,TRBV27,TRBJ2-1,.,TGTGCCAGCAGTTCCTCCCCCAATGAGCAGTTCTTC,CASSSSPNEQFF
.,TRBV5-4,TRBJ2-7,TRBD2,TGTGCCAGCAGCTTGAGCGGGAGGTACGAGCAGTACTTC,CASSLSGRYEQYF
.,TRBV13,TRBJ2-7,TRBD1,TGTGCCAGCAGCTCCACCGGGACAGGGGTATCCGAGCAGTACTTC,CASSSTGTGVSEQYF
.,TRBV27,TRBJ1-5,.,TGTGCCAGCAGCCCCGCGGGAATCAAGCCCCAGCATTTT,CASSPAGIKPQHF
.,TRBV11-2,TRBJ2-7,TRBD1,TGTGCCAGCAGCTTAACAGGGGGGCACGAGCAGTACTTC,CASSLTGGHEQYF
few,TRBV28,TRBJ2-7,.,TGTGCCAGCAGTCCATCACCAGGGTACGCCTACGAGCAGTACTTC,CASSPSPGYAYEQYF
few,TRBV5-1,TRBJ1-1,.,TGCGCCAGCAGCACGAACATTGGGTACACTGAAGCTTTCTTT,CASSTNIGYTEAFF
.,TRBV5-1,TRBJ2-7,.,TGCGCCAGCAGCGGGGGGACAGACACCTACGAGCAGTACTTC,CASSGGTDTYEQYF